This entry is about one T cell receptor beta chain. There is no known antigen for this receptor. Base qualities were left out, and no much larger clone turns up one base away. Other DNA sequences within the sample encode an identical CDR3. This sample stems from a study of tumor T cells in aggressive B-cell lymphoma (dated by TCRdb to about 2017). The germline V gene (reference sequence) provides CDR1 LNHNV and CDR2 YYDKDF. V is pared back by 0 bases and J by 4 bases, with 15 bases lying between the germline termini. The CDR3, from cysteine to phenylalanine, totals 16 residues. The kept DNA is CDR3 alone, 48 bases in frame from the first base. The protocol used for the library was the immunoSEQ multiplex PCR assay. The immuneACCESS repertoire file appears here via TCRdb, limited to in-frame rearrangements. These files lack a portion of the clones; in checked studies, under half of the deficit traces to unresolved V genes, and the cause of the others is not known. For this sample there are about 3,000 clones; 86% appear just once. The ten top clones hold 4.5% to 7% of the sample.

The chain employs TRBV15 and TRBJ1-2; the D gene assignment is ambiguous. The sequencing sample was made of tumor tissue. The receptor was isolated from an adult with diffuse large B cell lymphoma. The bases read TGTGCCACCAGCAGAGATCAGGTACCCACGCGCTATGGCTACACCTTC. This sequence encodes CATSRDQVPTRYGYTF.